The 13 T cell receptor beta chains presented below share a single source sample, sequenced in a study of human T cells and chemical hapten exposure. One entry per CDR3 protein results from TCRdb running MiXCR on the RACE reads. This sample has about 380,000 distinct CDR3 sequences, with 4% to 6% found just once. Time point reported: pre-sensitization, week 0. Treatment noted: therapeutic diphenylcyclopropenone sensitization with weekly scalp DPC. The sequenced sample was whole blood, obtained in connection with sensitization to the hapten diphenylcyclopropenone (DPC). These receptors were collected from a woman aged 45-60 years with alopecia areata. Some clones in this sample may be carry-over from other donors' samples.

This clonotype has just a few counts. The rearrangement links TRBV12-3 or TRBV12-4 to TRBJ2-2, with 12 bases identical to TRBD2. The CDR3 is made up of 15 amino acids. The ends lost 6 bases at V and 4 bases at J; junction bases unmatched: 3. CDR3 in DNA: TGTGCCAGCAGCCTAGCGGGGGGGCTCACCGGGGAGCTGTTTTTT. It is translated as CASSLAGGLTGELFF.

This clonotype has ten or more counts. The rearrangement links TRBV27 to TRBJ2-1; the D is unclear. The germline V gene encodes CDR1 MNHEY and CDR2 SMNVEV (reference sequence). This CDR3 contains 14 residues. V was pared by 2 bases and J by 4 bases, with 9 bases between. CDR3 region: CASSLSVEYNEQFF. As DNA, the CDR3 is TGTGCCAGCAGTTTAAGCGTTGAGTACAATGAGCAGTTCTTC.

This clonotype has only a few counts. The chain is built from TRBV7-9 and TRBJ2-7, with D possibly being TRBD1 or TRBD2 (5 bases each). Trimming pared 5 bases from V and 0 bases from J, leaving 17 bases between. Germline CDR1 reads SEHNR; CDR2 reads FQNEAQ (reference sequence). There are 16 residues in the CDR3. The CDR3 sequence is CASSPGTWTPSYEQYF. The CDR3 nucleotides are TGTGCCAGCAGCCCGGGGACCTGGACCCCCTCCTACGAGCAGTACTTC. The full variable domain, in which reference TRBV7-9 and TRBJ2-7 provide the parts outside the CDR3, is DTGVSQNPRHKITKRGQNVTFRCDPISEHNRLYWYRQTLGQGPEFLTYFQNEAQLEKSRLLSDRFSAERPKGSFSTLEIQRTEQGDSAMYLCASSPGTWTPSYEQYFGPGTRLTVT.

This clonotype showed up many times. The chain couples TRBV15 to TRBJ2-7, with D hard to call. Germline values: CDR1 LNHNV, CDR2 YYDKDF (reference sequence). The CDR3 length is 13 residues. V was clipped by 0 bases and J by 4 bases, with 7 bases between them. The DNA of the CDR3 is TGTGCCACCAGCAGAGATCGGCGATACGAGCAGTACTTC. Translation gives CATSRDRRYEQYF.

This clonotype was seen many times. The chain joins TRBV5-6 to TRBJ2-3, with D uncertain. CDR1 and CDR2 from the germline V gene are SGHDT and YYEEEE. This CDR3 contains 15 residues. Trimming left V 3 bases short and J 3 bases short, with 14 bases between. The CDR3 DNA reads TGTGCCAGCAGCTCGAACGGAATTGGGACAGATACGCAGTATTTT. This translates into CASSSNGIGTDTQYF. The full variable domain, completed using reference TRBV5-6 and TRBJ2-3, is DAGVTQSPTHLIKTRGQQVTLRCSPKSGHDTVSWYQQALGQGPQFIFQYYEEEERQRGNFPDRFSGHQFPNYSSELNVNALLLGDSALYLCASSSNGIGTDTQYFGPGTRLTVL.

This clonotype was observed at least ten times. The rearrangement joins TRBV29-1 to TRBJ2-1; D is possibly TRBD1 (5 bases). Between the trimmed V and J ends, which lost 4 bases and 4 bases, there was a span of 8 bases. Germline CDR1 SQVTM, CDR2 ANQGSEA. The CDR3 has 12 residues. Here the CDR3 DNA reads TGCAGCGTTGGACAGATATACAATGAGCAGTTCTTC. It specifies CSVGQIYNEQFF.

This clonotype was detected ten times or more. This chain connects TRBV29-1 to TRBJ2-4, with D perhaps matching TRBD2 (6 bases). V was clipped by 4 bases and J by 7 bases, with 8 bases between them. Germline V CDR1 and CDR2: SQVTM, ANQGSEA. CDR3 length: 11 amino acids. This chain's CDR3 is CSVGEVNIQYF. In DNA, the CDR3 is TGCAGCGTTGGGGAGGTCAACATTCAGTACTTC. Together with reference TRBV29-1 and TRBJ2-4, the CDR3 gives the full variable domain: SAVISQKPSRDICQRGTSLTIQCQVDSQVTMMFWYRQQPGQSLTLIATANQGSEATYESGFVIDKFPISRPNLTFSTLTVSNMSPEDSSIYLCSVGEVNIQYFGAGTRLSVL.

V is TRBV13 and J is TRBJ1-2, with 11 positions matching TRBD1. There are 15 residues in the CDR3. Germline loops: CDR1 PRHDT, CDR2 FYEKMQ (reference sequence). J lost 6 bases, V lost 3 bases, and 6 bases had no gene match. DNA for the CDR3: TGTGCCAGCAGCTTGGGGACAGGGGGTGTCGATGGCTACACCTTC. It codes for CASSLGTGGVDGYTF. The whole variable domain, filled in from reference TRBV13 and TRBJ1-2, reads AAGVIQSPRHLIKEKRETATLKCYPIPRHDTVYWYQQGPGQDPQFLISFYEKMQSDKGSIPDRFSAQQFSDYHSELNMSSLELGDSALYFCASSLGTGGVDGYTFGSGTRLTVV.

This clonotype was observed a few times. The rearrangement uses TRBV3-1 and TRBJ2-3; TRBD2 aligns across 11 bases. Germline V CDR1 and CDR2: LGHDT, YNNKEL (reference sequence). V dropped 2 bases and J dropped 6; count of bases not matched to a gene: 7. The CDR3 has 16 amino acids. CDR3 DNA: TGTGCCAGCAGCCAAACAACTAGCGGGAGTTCGGATACGCAGTATTTT. This encodes CASSQTTSGSSDTQYF.

This clonotype was detected only a few times. The chain joins TRBV12-3 or TRBV12-4 to TRBJ1-5; unclear D gene. The CDR3 has 15 residues. V shed 3 bases and J shed 0 bases, with 9 bases lying between them. The CDR3 DNA reads TGTGCCAGCAGTTTTGAGTCTAATAGCAATCAGCCCCAGCATTTT. It codes for CASSFESNSNQPQHF.

The rearrangement joins TRBV30 to TRBJ1-2; D gene unclear. From germline, CDR1 is GTSNPN and CDR2 SVGIG (reference sequence). CDR3 length: 12 amino acids. V was clipped by 3 bases and J by 5 bases, with 10 bases between them. CDR3 amino acids: CAWRDGGYGYTF. DNA of the CDR3: TGTGCCTGGAGGGACGGCGGTTATGGCTACACCTTC.

This clonotype was detected ten times or more. The CDR3 coding sequence is TGTGCCAGCAGTCCCACGGGACCGGGGGGGTGGACTGGGGCCAACGTCCTGACTTTC. Its translation: CASSPTGPGGWTGANVLTF. V gene TRBV28 combines with J gene TRBJ2-6; 8 bases line up with TRBD2. The V and J ends lost 5 bases and 2 bases, in that order; junction bases with no gene match: 14. Germline CDR1 and CDR2: MDHEN and SYDVKM. This CDR3 region has 19 residues.

The sample holds many counts of this clonotype. CDR3 nucleotides: TGTGCCAGCAGCTTTTCGGGCAATCAGCCCCAGCATTTT. This encodes CASSFSGNQPQHF. This chain connects TRBV5-5 to TRBJ1-5; D remains ambiguous. CDR1 and CDR2 (germline): SGHKS, YYEKEE (reference sequence). CDR3 size: 13 residues. Trimming pared 2 bases from V and 2 bases from J, leaving 5 bases between.